These 24 T cell receptor beta chains originate from one sample sequenced in a study of T cell clones after liver transplantation. Here immunoSEQ multiplex PCR was the method, and the copy in TCRdb shows in-frame clones only, minus some. The sample has some 59,000 clones, 71% seen once. The specimen was CD4+ T cells from blood, collected before liver transplant. Receptors originate from a human donor who received a liver transplant.

The chain couples TRBV2 to TRBJ1-4, with TRBD1 matching over 7 bases. This CDR3 has 15 residues. V dropped 1 base and J dropped 4; count of bases not matched to a gene: 3. CDR1 SNHLY and CDR2 FYNNEI come from the germline V gene. For the CDR3, the DNA is TGTGCCAGCAGTGAAGTTGGACAGGATAATGAAAAACTGTTTTTT. Amino acid sequence: CASSEVGQDNEKLFF.

The chain carries TRBV7-9 and TRBJ1-4, with D perhaps TRBD1 (5 bases). Germline V lookup: CDR1 SEHNR, CDR2 FQNEAQ (reference sequence). The CDR3 totals 14 residues. V was pared by 0 bases and J by 7 bases, with 9 bases between. In nucleotides, the CDR3 is TGTGCCAGCAGCTTAGCCAGGGAGGGTGAAAAACTGTTTTTT. This translates into CASSLAREGEKLFF.

The V call is TRBV19, the J call TRBJ2-2; maybe TRBD1 (5 bases). V was pared by 6 bases and J by 4 bases, with 12 bases between. Germline V CDR1 and CDR2: LNHDA, SQIVND (reference sequence). CDR3 length equals 14 residues. CDR3 in amino acids: CASSLGRGTGELFF. DNA of the CDR3: TGTGCCAGTAGCCTCGGAAGGGGCACCGGGGAGCTGTTTTTT.

V and J are TRBV28 and TRBJ1-5; D perhaps matches TRBD1 (6 bases). Germline V CDR1 and CDR2: MDHEN, SYDVKM. The CDR3 consists of 16 residues. V lost 4 bases and J 6 bases, leaving 19 bases between the germline ends. The CDR3 region is CASSSRAGVRSQPQHF. CDR3 bases: TGTGCCAGCAGTTCCCGCGCAGGGGTAAGGAGTCAGCCCCAGCATTTT.

This chain connects TRBV21-1 to TRBJ1-1; TRBD1 is the table's D call, not checked against the DNA. TRBV21-1 represents a pseudogene. CDR3 length: 13 amino acids. DNA of the CDR3: TGTGCCAGACGGACAGGTTCGGCTCCCTTCGCTTTCTTT. This sequence encodes CARRTGSAPFAFF.

This clone turned up a few times. The V gene is TRBV2, the J gene TRBJ1-6, with TRBD1 identical over 11 bases. Per the germline V gene, CDR1 is SNHLY and CDR2 is FYNNEI. The CDR3 is made up of 15 amino acids. Trimming cost V 3 bases and J 14 bases; bases outside gene matches: 9. CDR3 DNA: TGTGCCAGCAGTGATAGGACAGGGGGCCCCCCCACCCTCCACTTT. This sequence encodes CASSDRTGGPPTLHF. The full variable domain, completed using reference TRBV2 and TRBJ1-6, is EPEVTQTPSHQVTQMGQEVILRCVPISNHLYFYWYRQILGQKVEFLVSFYNNEISEKSEIFDDQFSVERPDGSNFTLKIRSTKLEDSAMYFCASSDRTGGPPTLHFGNGTRLTVT.

J is TRBJ1-2 and V is TRBV6-6; D gene uncertain. The CDR3 spans 13 residues. CDR1 and CDR2 from the germline V gene are MNHNY and SVGAGI (reference sequence). V shed 5 bases and J shed 7 bases, with 14 bases lying between them. The CDR3, as DNA: TGTGCCAGCAGTACCCCCTCGATCGGTGGCTACACCTTC. Translation: CASSTPSIGGYTF.

The V gene is TRBV18, the J gene TRBJ1-2; TRBD1 agrees at 7 bases. CDR3 size: 19 residues. CDR1 and CDR2 from the germline V gene are KGHSH and LQKENI. V lost 0 bases and J lost 3; bases outside the gene matches: 16. CDR3 nucleotide sequence: TGTGCCAGCTCACCACCTTGGGGACAGATTACCGACATCGACTATGGCTACACCTTC. It specifies CASSPPWGQITDIDYGYTF.

The CDR3 protein is CASSIRTGATLNTEAFF. CDR3 in DNA: TGTGCCAGTAGTATTCGGACAGGGGCGACCCTGAACACTGAAGCTTTCTTT. This chain uses TRBV19 with TRBJ1-1; 9 bases are shared with TRBD1. The CDR3 has 17 residues. V lost 3 bases to trimming and J lost 0 bases; unmatched junction nucleotides: 8. Germline values: CDR1 LNHDA, CDR2 SQIVND (reference sequence).

The chain recombines TRBV25-1 with TRBJ2-7; 8 bases agree with TRBD1. The V gene end was trimmed by 2 bases and the J gene end by 1 base; junction bases not matched to a gene: 10. Germline V gene data show CDR1 as MGHDK and CDR2 as SYGVNS. This CDR3 comprises 17 residues. The CDR3 protein is CASSEPPSNRGSYEQYF. For the CDR3, the DNA is TGTGCCAGCAGTGAACCCCCATCCAACAGGGGGTCCTACGAGCAGTACTTC.

The chain is built from TRBV7-8 and TRBJ1-4, with 9 bases that match TRBD1. The CDR3 has 15 amino acids. The J segment lost 8 bases and the V segment lost 1 base, leaving 5 bases of the junction unmatched. The germline gives CDR1 SGHVS, CDR2 FQNEAQ. CDR3 sequence (DNA): TGTGCCAGCAGCTTAGACAGGGGGCTAGGGGAAAAACTGTTTTTT. Amino acid sequence: CASSLDRGLGEKLFF. The entire variable domain, with the rest obtained from reference TRBV7-8 and TRBJ1-4, is as follows: GAGVSQSPRYKVAKRGQDVALRCDPISGHVSLFWYQQALGQGPEFLTYFQNEAQLDKSGLPSDRFFAERPEGSVSTLKIQRTQQEDSAVYLCASSLDRGLGEKLFFGSGTQLSVL.

The gene calls are TRBV10-2 and TRBJ2-5, with D possibly being TRBD1 (5 bases). The CDR3 extends over 17 amino acids. Germline lookup yields CDR1 WSHSY and CDR2 SAAADI. V dropped 0 bases and J dropped 3 bases, with 17 bases sitting between them. CDR3 protein: CASSESPKDTPKETQYF. The DNA for the CDR3 is TGCGCCAGCAGTGAGTCACCGAAGGACACCCCGAAAGAGACCCAGTACTTC.

The rearrangement uses TRBV5-1 and TRBJ1-3, with D possibly matching TRBD1 (5 bases). The V and J ends lost 4 bases and 0 bases respectively, with 11 bases between them. The CDR3 consists of 15 residues. Germline V gives CDR1 SGHRS, CDR2 YFSETQ. The CDR3: CASSATGYSGNTIYF. The CDR3 DNA follows: TGCGCCAGCAGCGCTACAGGCTACTCTGGAAACACCATATATTTT. The variable domain in full, completed from reference TRBV5-1 and TRBJ1-3, reads KAGVTQTPRYLIKTRGQQVTLSCSPISGHRSVSWYQQTPGQGLQFLFEYFSETQRNKGNFPGRFSGRQFSNSRSEMNVSTLELGDSALYLCASSATGYSGNTIYFGEGSWLTVV.

V is TRBV5-8 and J is TRBJ1-1, with 7 bases that match TRBD1. Germline V lookup: CDR1 SGHTS, CDR2 YDEGEE. The CDR3 runs 14 residues. With 1 base clipped from V and 2 bases from J, the junction kept 2 bases outside the gene matches. The CDR3 protein is CASSLRQGNTEAFF. CDR3 DNA: TGTGCCAGCAGCTTGCGACAGGGAAACACTGAAGCTTTCTTT.

This clone has a handful of counts. The chain joins TRBV11-3 to TRBJ2-2, with a weak D call TRBD2 (6 bases). The CDR3 is 14 amino acids. V lost 3 bases to trimming and J lost 3 bases, with 8 bases between them. Germline CDR1 SGHNT, CDR2 YENEEA. CDR3 DNA sequence: TGTGCCAGCAGCTTCGGGAGTGACACCGGGGAGCTGTTTTTT. This translates into CASSFGSDTGELFF. Combining the CDR3 with reference TRBV11-3 and TRBJ2-2 gives the whole variable domain EAGVVQSPRYKIIEKKQPVAFWCNPISGHNTLYWYLQNLGQGPELLIRYENEEAVDDSQLPKDRFSAERLKGVDSTLKIQPAELGDSAVYLCASSFGSDTGELFFGEGSRLTVL.

CDR3 coding DNA: TGCAGCGTTGGGGTGGGGCCTGGAGGCACAGATACGCAGTATTTT. Translation: CSVGVGPGGTDTQYF. The chain links TRBV29-1 to TRBJ2-3, with TRBD1 as a possible D gene (5 bases). The germline V and J ends were trimmed by 4 bases and 1 base, with 15 bases remaining between them. The CDR3 extends over 15 amino acids. The germline V gene encodes CDR1 SQVTM and CDR2 ANQGSEA.

The chain combines TRBV5-6 with TRBJ2-1, with 7 bases fitting TRBD1. This CDR3 comprises 16 residues. Germline V gene lookup returns CDR1 SGHDT and CDR2 YYEEEE. After removal of 6 bases from V and 0 bases from J, the junction contained 9 bases not matched to a gene. The CDR3 region is CASNRGLSSSYNEQFF. The CDR3 coding sequence is TGTGCCAGCAACAGGGGTCTTTCTAGCTCCTACAATGAGCAGTTCTTC.

The chain links TRBV10-1 to TRBJ2-1; D perhaps matches TRBD1 (6 bases). V lost 3 bases and J lost 7, with 13 bases in between. The CDR3 is 14 amino acids. Germline loops: CDR1 WNHNN, CDR2 SYGVQD (reference sequence). Here the CDR3 DNA reads TGCGCCAGCAGTGAAGCGCCCAGGGGAAATGAGCAGTTCTTC. Translation gives CASSEAPRGNEQFF.

V usage is TRBV5-4 and J usage is TRBJ2-3, with D perhaps TRBD2 (6 bases). Germline V gives CDR1 SGHNT, CDR2 YYREEE (reference sequence). CDR3 size: 13 residues. V gave up 3 bases and J gave up 6 bases, with 11 bases separating them. The CDR3 DNA sequence: TGTGCCAGCAGCTCAGCTAGCGCCGATACGCAGTATTTT. This codes for CASSSASADTQYF. The complete variable domain, with remaining parts taken from reference TRBV5-4 and TRBJ2-3, reads ETGVTQSPTHLIKTRGQQVTLRCSSQSGHNTVSWYQQALGQGPQFIFQYYREEENGRGNFPPRFSGLQFPNYSSELNVNALELDDSALYLCASSSASADTQYFGPGTRLTVL.

This sequence joins TRBV14 and TRBJ1-3, with D hard to call. Deletions cut 3 bases from V and 0 bases from J, with 12 bases between. Germline V gene lookup returns CDR1 SGHDN and CDR2 FVKESK. CDR3 length: 16 residues. CDR3 DNA: TGTGCCAGCAGCCAGCGGCTCCTTGACTCTGGAAACACCATATATTTT. Its translation: CASSQRLLDSGNTIYF.

This chain joins TRBV4-2 and TRBJ1-3; D gene unclear. There are 17 residues in the CDR3. Germline V lookup: CDR1 LGHNA, CDR2 YNFKEQ. V was shortened by 1 base and J by 4 bases, with 17 bases between the two germline ends. CDR3 region: CASSQVGGVGSGNTIYF. The CDR3, as DNA: TGTGCCAGCAGCCAAGTCGGCGGGGTTGGTTCAGGAAACACCATATATTTT.

The V call is TRBV6-6, the J call TRBJ1-1; the D gene is possibly TRBD1 (6 bases). V was trimmed by 7 bases and J by 1 base, leaving 16 bases between them. This CDR3 spans 15 amino acids. Germline lookup yields CDR1 MNHNY and CDR2 SVGAGI (reference sequence). This chain's CDR3 is CASIEPSDRNTEAFF. CDR3 bases: TGTGCCAGCATCGAACCGTCGGACAGGAACACTGAAGCTTTCTTT.

The chain carries TRBV7-6 and TRBJ2-2, with 12 bases matching TRBD1. The trim removed 8 bases at V and 7 bases at J, leaving 8 bases unmatched. Per the germline V gene, CDR1 is SGHVS and CDR2 is FNYEAQ. The CDR3 spans 15 residues. CDR3: CASSPGQGAGGELFF. The CDR3 bases are TGTGCCAGCTCCCCGGGACAGGGGGCGGGCGGGGAGCTGTTTTTT. The entire variable domain, with the rest obtained from reference TRBV7-6 and TRBJ2-2, is as follows: GAGVSQSPRYKVTKRGQDVALRCDPISGHVSLYWYRQALGQGPEFLTYFNYEAQQDKSGLPNDRFSAERPEGSISTLTIQRTEQRDSAMYRCASSPGQGAGGELFFGEGSRLTVL.

The CDR3 is CASSPHTTNEKLFF. For the CDR3, the DNA is TGTGCCAGCAGTCCCCACACAACTAATGAAAAACTGTTTTTT. The chain links TRBV28 to TRBJ1-4; unclear D gene. This CDR3 region has 14 residues. Trimming cost V 5 bases and J 0 bases, with 7 bases left between them. The germline V gene has CDR1 MDHEN and CDR2 SYDVKM.